What follows are 15 T cell receptor beta chains derived from one specimen sequenced in a study of T cell responses to AZD1222 COVID-19 vaccine. Sequencing was performed with immunoSEQ multiplex PCR; in TCRdb, only in-frame clones are kept and a portion is missing. The data show around 150,000 clones, roughly 94% seen once. Specimen: peripheral blood, collected on day 0 of MenACWY control vaccination. The receptors were gathered from an adult in good health.

The V call is TRBV5-1, the J call TRBJ1-2; 12 nucleotides match TRBD1. Germline CDR1 is SGHRS and CDR2 is YFSETQ. With V trimmed by 1 base and J by 3 bases, 7 bases remained unmatched. The CDR3 contains 17 residues. This CDR3 reads CASSLFPGQGADYGYTF. CDR3 nucleotides: TGCGCCAGCAGCTTGTTTCCGGGACAGGGGGCGGACTATGGCTACACCTTC.

The CDR3 reads CASSFSGPPTGELFF. CDR3 in DNA: TGCGCCAGCAGCTTCTCCGGCCCCCCGACCGGGGAGCTGTTTTTT. The chain uses TRBV5-1 and TRBJ2-2; D is uncertain. V lost 2 bases and J lost 5, with 13 bases in between. The CDR3 loop spans 15 amino acids. Germline lookup yields CDR1 SGHRS and CDR2 YFSETQ.

CDR3 sequence reads: CASSPGTVEAFF. The CDR3 DNA follows: TGTGCCAGCAGCCCCGGGACAGTTGAAGCTTTCTTT. V gene TRBV3-1 (or the pseudogene TRBV3-2) combines with J gene TRBJ1-1, with TRBD1 identical over 7 bases. There are 12 residues in the CDR3. Germline values: CDR1 LGHDT, CDR2 YNNKEL (reference sequence). Germline trimming cut 4 bases from V and 7 bases from J; bases unmatched to any gene: 3.

The chain couples TRBV5-4 to TRBJ1-2; D not certain. The CDR3 runs 13 residues. Germline CDR1 is SGHNT and CDR2 is YYREEE (reference sequence). V lost 4 bases to trimming and J lost 12 bases, with 19 bases between them. CDR3 DNA sequence: TGTGCCAGCAGCCAGGACGGAGGGTCCGCAAACACCTTC. It codes for CASSQDGGSANTF.

J is TRBJ2-1 and V is TRBV7-2, with 9 bases matching TRBD2. J gave up 6 bases and V 1 base, and 7 bases lay outside the gene matches. This CDR3 contains 16 residues. In germline, CDR1 is SGHTA, CDR2 FQGNSA. CDR3 protein: CASSLVPSGKANEQFF. In nucleotides, the CDR3 is TGTGCCAGCAGCTTAGTGCCTAGCGGGAAGGCCAATGAGCAGTTCTTC. Using reference TRBV7-2 and TRBJ2-1 for the parts outside the CDR3, the full variable domain is GAGVSQSPSNKVTEKGKDVELRCDPISGHTALYWYRQSLGQGLEFLIYFQGNSAPDKSGLPSDRFSAERTGGSVSTLTIQRTQQEDSAVYLCASSLVPSGKANEQFFGPGTRLTVL.

This sequence joins TRBV19 and TRBJ2-1; D is undetermined. The germline V gene has CDR1 LNHDA and CDR2 SQIVND (reference sequence). Trimming removed 7 bases from V and 0 bases from J, with 10 bases in between. The CDR3 sequence is 14 residues long. The CDR3 nucleotides read TGTGCCAGTACATCACCGAGCTCCTACAATGAGCAGTTCTTC. Translation: CASTSPSSYNEQFF. The full variable domain, in which reference TRBV19 and TRBJ2-1 provide the parts outside the CDR3, is DGGITQSPKYLFRKEGQNVTLSCEQNLNHDAMYWYRQDPGQGLRLIYYSQIVNDFQKGDIAEGYSVSREKKESFPLTVTSAQKNPTAFYLCASTSPSSYNEQFFGPGTRLTVL.

This rearrangement joins TRBV7-9 to TRBJ2-7, with D unclear. The CDR3 runs 13 residues. CDR1 is SEHNR and CDR2 is FQNEAQ in the germline V gene (reference sequence). Trimming shortened V by 4 bases and J by 7 bases, and 14 bases separated the two germline ends. CDR3 sequence (DNA): TGTGCCAGCAGCTCGCCAGGAATGGTGGAGCAGTACTTC. This codes for CASSSPGMVEQYF.

This clone turned up a few times. The V and J genes are TRBV6-5 and TRBJ2-1; tentative D call: TRBD2 (5 bases). Trimming stripped 5 bases from V and 2 bases from J, with 13 bases between. Germline CDR1 reads MNHEY; CDR2 reads SVGAGI. This CDR3 has 15 amino acids. The CDR3 nucleotides read TGTGCCAGCAGTCCCCTTAGCGTCCCCTACAATGAGCAGTTCTTC. Encoded protein: CASSPLSVPYNEQFF.

This chain uses TRBV5-6 with TRBJ1-2; TRBD1 is a possible D gene (5 bases). The CDR3 length is 16 residues. V dropped 1 base and J dropped 7 bases, with 20 bases sitting between them. CDR1 is SGHDT and CDR2 is YYEEEE in the germline V gene. The CDR3 DNA reads as TGTGCCAGCAGCTTGCCGCGGGGGTTAGGGGTCATTGGCTACACCTTC. Amino acid sequence: CASSLPRGLGVIGYTF.

This clone has only a few counts. The chain links TRBV11-2 to TRBJ2-7, with TRBD1 matching over 7 bases. CDR1 is SGHAT, CDR2 FQNNGV, per germline. The CDR3 runs 15 residues. After removal of 5 bases from V and 5 bases from J, the junction contained 12 bases not matched to a gene. DNA for the CDR3: TGTGCCAGCAGCGCCAAGGGGGCATCAGGACACGAGCAGTACTTC. Protein: CASSAKGASGHEQYF.

This clone was observed a handful of times. The chain is built from TRBV10-2 and TRBJ2-5; no reliable D call. Trimming cost V 0 bases and J 5 bases, with 10 bases left between them. Per germline, CDR1 WSHSY and CDR2 SAAADI. This CDR3 comprises 14 residues. CDR3 sequence (DNA): TGCGCCAGCAGTGAGTCGAACTTGGGGGAGACCCAGTACTTC. It specifies CASSESNLGETQYF.

The rearrangement joins TRBV25-1 to TRBJ1-1, with D maybe TRBD1 (5 bases). Germline V CDR1 and CDR2: MGHDK, SYGVNS. There are 11 residues in the CDR3. The V end lost 6 bases, the J end lost 4 bases, and 6 bases lay between the germline ends. The CDR3 loop is CASRTVTEAFF. As DNA, the CDR3 is TGTGCCAGCAGGACAGTCACTGAAGCTTTCTTT.

V usage is TRBV3-1 (or the pseudogene TRBV3-2) and J usage is TRBJ2-7; D not resolved. This CDR3 comprises 15 residues. V dropped 0 bases and J dropped 4 bases, with 13 bases sitting between them. CDR1 is LGHDT, CDR2 YNNKEL, per germline (reference sequence). CDR3 loop: CASSQELNQVYEQYF. CDR3 nucleotides: TGTGCCAGCAGCCAAGAGCTGAATCAGGTATACGAGCAGTACTTC.

The rearrangement uses TRBV7-8 and TRBJ2-3; TRBD1 matches 7 bases. The V segment lost 5 bases and the J segment 3 bases; nucleotides outside the gene matches: 11. There are 16 residues in the CDR3. Germline V gives CDR1 SGHVS, CDR2 FQNEAQ. The CDR3 coding sequence is TGTGCCAGCAGCACGATCGCGGCAGGGGGAACAGATACGCAGTATTTT. Translating it yields CASSTIAAGGTDTQYF. Looking up the rest from reference TRBV7-8 and TRBJ2-3 gives the full variable domain: GAGVSQSPRYKVAKRGQDVALRCDPISGHVSLFWYQQALGQGPEFLTYFQNEAQLDKSGLPSDRFFAERPEGSVSTLKIQRTQQEDSAVYLCASSTIAAGGTDTQYFGPGTRLTVL.

V gene TRBV24-1 combines with J gene TRBJ1-2; D is possibly TRBD1 (6 bases). Trimming took off 10 bases at V and 4 bases at J, with 12 bases between the two ends. Germline CDR1 KGHDR, CDR2 SFDVKD. This CDR3 has 12 amino acids. Written as DNA, the CDR3 is TGTGCCACACAGGGACTGAGCTATGGCTACACCTTC. This translates into CATQGLSYGYTF.